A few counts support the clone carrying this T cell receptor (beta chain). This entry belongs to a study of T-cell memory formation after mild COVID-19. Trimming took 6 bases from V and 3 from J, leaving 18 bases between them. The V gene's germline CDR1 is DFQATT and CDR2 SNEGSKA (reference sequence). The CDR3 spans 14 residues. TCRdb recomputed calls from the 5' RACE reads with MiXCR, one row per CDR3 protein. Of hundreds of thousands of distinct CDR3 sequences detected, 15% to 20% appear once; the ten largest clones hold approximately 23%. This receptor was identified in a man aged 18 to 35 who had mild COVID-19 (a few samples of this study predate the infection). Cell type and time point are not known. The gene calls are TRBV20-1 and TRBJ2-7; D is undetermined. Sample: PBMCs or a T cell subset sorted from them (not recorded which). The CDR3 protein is CSARSAAQGYEQYV. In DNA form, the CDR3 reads TGCAGTGCCCGGTCCGCAGCCCAAGGCTACGAGCAGTACGTC.